This T cell receptor beta chain comes out of a study of OX40 agonist ivuxolimab in advanced cancers. Germline V gene data show CDR1 as MNHEY and CDR2 as SMNVEV (reference sequence). V was pared by 1 base and J by 4 bases, with 3 bases of the junction left unmatched. CDR3 size: 16 residues. The repertoire was sequenced with immunoSEQ multiplex PCR; TCRdb's copy has only in-frame clones and lacks some. The repertoire consists of around 49,000 clones, with 75% to 90% occurring once and the leading ten covering 14% to 15%. The chain has TRBV27 and TRBJ1-6, with 8 bases aligning to TRBD1. The sequence was obtained from an adult with an advanced solid tumor such as melanoma, head and neck, liver or kidney cancer. The material sequenced was CD4+ or CD8+ T cells sorted from blood, taken in a trial of the OX40 agonist ivuxolimab. The CDR3 sequence: CASSLWGQVYNSPLHF. As DNA, the CDR3 is TGTGCCAGCAGTTTATGGGGACAGGTTTATAATTCACCCCTCCACTTT.